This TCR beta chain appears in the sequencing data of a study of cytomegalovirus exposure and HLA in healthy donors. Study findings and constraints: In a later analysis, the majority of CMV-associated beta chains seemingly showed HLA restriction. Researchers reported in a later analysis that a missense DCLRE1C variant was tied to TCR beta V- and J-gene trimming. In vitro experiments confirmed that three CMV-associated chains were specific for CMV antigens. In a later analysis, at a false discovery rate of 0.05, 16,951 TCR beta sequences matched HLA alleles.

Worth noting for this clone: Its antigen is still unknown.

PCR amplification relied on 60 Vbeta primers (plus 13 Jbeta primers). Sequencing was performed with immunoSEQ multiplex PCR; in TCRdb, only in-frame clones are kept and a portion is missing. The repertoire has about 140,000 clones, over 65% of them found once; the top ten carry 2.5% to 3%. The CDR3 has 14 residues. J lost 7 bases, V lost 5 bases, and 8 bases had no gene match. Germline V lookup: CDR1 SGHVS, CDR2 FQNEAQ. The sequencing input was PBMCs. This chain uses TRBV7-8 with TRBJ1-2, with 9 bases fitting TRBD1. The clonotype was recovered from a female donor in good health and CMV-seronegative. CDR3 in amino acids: CASSIQGAQGGYTF. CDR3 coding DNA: TGTGCCAGCAGCATACAGGGGGCTCAAGGTGGCTACACCTTC.